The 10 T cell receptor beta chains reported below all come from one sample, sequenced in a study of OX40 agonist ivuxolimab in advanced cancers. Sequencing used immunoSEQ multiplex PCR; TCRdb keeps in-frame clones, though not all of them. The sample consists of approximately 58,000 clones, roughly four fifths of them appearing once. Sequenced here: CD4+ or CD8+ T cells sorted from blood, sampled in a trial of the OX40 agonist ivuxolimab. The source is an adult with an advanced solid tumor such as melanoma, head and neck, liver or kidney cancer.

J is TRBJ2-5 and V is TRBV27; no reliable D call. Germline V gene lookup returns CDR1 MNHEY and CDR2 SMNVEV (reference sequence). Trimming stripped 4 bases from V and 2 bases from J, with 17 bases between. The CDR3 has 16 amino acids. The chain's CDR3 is CASSSQVWAGQETQYF. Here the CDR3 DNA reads TGTGCCAGCAGTTCCCAAGTCTGGGCCGGACAAGAGACCCAGTACTTC.

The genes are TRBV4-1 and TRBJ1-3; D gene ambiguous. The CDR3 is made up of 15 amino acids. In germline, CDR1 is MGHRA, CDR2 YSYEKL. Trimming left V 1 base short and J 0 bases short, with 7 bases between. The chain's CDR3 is CASSQAPGSGNTIYF. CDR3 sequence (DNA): TGCGCCAGCAGCCAAGCCCCGGGCTCTGGAAACACCATATATTTT.

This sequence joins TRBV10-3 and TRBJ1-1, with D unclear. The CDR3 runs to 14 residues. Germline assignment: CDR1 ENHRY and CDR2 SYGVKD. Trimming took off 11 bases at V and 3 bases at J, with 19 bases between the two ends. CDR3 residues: CAASQGVEDTEAFF. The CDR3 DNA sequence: TGTGCCGCATCGCAAGGAGTGGAAGACACTGAAGCTTTCTTT.

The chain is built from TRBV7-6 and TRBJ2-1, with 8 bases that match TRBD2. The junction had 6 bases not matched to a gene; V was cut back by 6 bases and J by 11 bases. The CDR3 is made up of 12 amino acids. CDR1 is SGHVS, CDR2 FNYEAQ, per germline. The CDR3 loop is CASSSAGGQQFF. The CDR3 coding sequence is TGTGCCAGCAGTTCTGCGGGGGGCCAGCAGTTCTTC. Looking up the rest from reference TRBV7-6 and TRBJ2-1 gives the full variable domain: GAGVSQSPRYKVTKRGQDVALRCDPISGHVSLYWYRQALGQGPEFLTYFNYEAQQDKSGLPNDRFSAERPEGSISTLTIQRTEQRDSAMYRCASSSAGGQQFFGPGTRLTVL.

The CDR3 coding sequence is TGTGCCAGTAGTATTCTACAGGGGGCGGGTGAAGCTTTCTTT. This codes for CASSILQGAGEAFF. The gene calls are TRBV19 and TRBJ1-1, with 9 bases fitting TRBD1. The V segment lost 3 bases and the J segment 7 bases; nucleotides outside the gene matches: 6. CDR3 length equals 14 residues. The germline gives CDR1 LNHDA, CDR2 SQIVND (reference sequence).

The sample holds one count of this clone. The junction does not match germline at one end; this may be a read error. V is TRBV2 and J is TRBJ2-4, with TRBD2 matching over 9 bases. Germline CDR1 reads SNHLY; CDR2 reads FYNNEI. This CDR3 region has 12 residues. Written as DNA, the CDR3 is TGTGCCAGCAGTGAAGCGCGGGAGGGAAGGCACTTC. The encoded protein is CASSEAREGRHF.

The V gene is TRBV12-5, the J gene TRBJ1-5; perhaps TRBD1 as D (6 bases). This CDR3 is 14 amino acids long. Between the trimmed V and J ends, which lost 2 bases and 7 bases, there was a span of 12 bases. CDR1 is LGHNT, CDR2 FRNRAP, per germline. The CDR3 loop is CASGLWGARQPQHF. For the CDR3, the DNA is TGTGCTAGTGGTTTGTGGGGGGCGCGGCAGCCCCAGCATTTT.

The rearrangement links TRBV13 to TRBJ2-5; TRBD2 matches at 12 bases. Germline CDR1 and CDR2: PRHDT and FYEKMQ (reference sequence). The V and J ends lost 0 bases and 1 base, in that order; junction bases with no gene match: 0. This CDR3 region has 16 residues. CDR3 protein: CASSLGGLAGQETQYF. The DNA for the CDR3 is TGTGCCAGCAGCTTAGGGGGACTAGCGGGCCAAGAGACCCAGTACTTC.

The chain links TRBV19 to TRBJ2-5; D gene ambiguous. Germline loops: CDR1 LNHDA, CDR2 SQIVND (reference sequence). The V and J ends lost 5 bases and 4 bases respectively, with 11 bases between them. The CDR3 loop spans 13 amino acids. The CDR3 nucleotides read TGTGCCAGTAGTCTAGTTTGGGGAGAGACCCAGTACTTC. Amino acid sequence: CASSLVWGETQYF. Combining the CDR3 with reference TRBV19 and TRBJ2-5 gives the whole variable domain DGGITQSPKYLFRKEGQNVTLSCEQNLNHDAMYWYRQDPGQGLRLIYYSQIVNDFQKGDIAEGYSVSREKKESFPLTVTSAQKNPTAFYLCASSLVWGETQYFGPGTRLLVL.

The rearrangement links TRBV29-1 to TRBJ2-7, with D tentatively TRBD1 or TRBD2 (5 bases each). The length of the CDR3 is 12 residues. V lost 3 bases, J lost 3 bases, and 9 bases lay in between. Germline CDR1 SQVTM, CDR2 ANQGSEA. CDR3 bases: TGCAGCGTTGACCGGGACGGCTACGAGCAGTACTTC. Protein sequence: CSVDRDGYEQYF.